This T cell receptor beta chain is drawn from a study of T cell changes during pregnancy in multiple sclerosis. The data were produced by immunoSEQ multiplex PCR, yet TCRdb's version contains in-frame clones alone and is incomplete. The sample includes tens of thousands of clones, around 94% seen only once; the top ten take 0.99%. The germline CDR1 and CDR2 sequences are MNHEY and SVGAGI. V gave up 6 bases and J gave up 4 bases, with 10 bases separating them. The CDR3 is 12 residues long. This clonotype was sampled from a female donor in good health, enrolled as a control in a pregnancy study. Specimen: peripheral blood, collected in the second trimester of pregnancy. The chain has TRBV6-5 and TRBJ2-7; possible D gene TRBD1, 6 bases. CDR3 nucleotides: TGTGCCAGCAGAAGAGGACAGTACGAGCAGTACTTC. This encodes CASRRGQYEQYF.